These 30 T cell receptor beta chains originate from one sample sequenced in a study of radiotherapy plus CTLA-4 blockade in lung cancer. Some clones are missing from TCRdb's copy, which holds only in-frame ones; the method was immunoSEQ multiplex PCR. The profile shows around 59,000 clones, 65% to 80% of them singletons. The sequenced sample was peripheral blood, obtained from a patient treated with radiotherapy plus ipilimumab. The receptors were sampled from a human donor with non-small cell lung cancer whose response to radiotherapy plus ipilimumab could not be evaluated.

The V and J genes are TRBV28 and TRBJ2-7; weak D call: TRBD2 (6 bases). In germline, CDR1 is MDHEN, CDR2 SYDVKM. V lost 3 bases, J lost 5 bases, and 14 bases lay in between. CDR3 length: 14 amino acids. The CDR3 here is CASSFLGLRDEQYF. DNA of the CDR3: TGTGCCAGCAGTTTTTTGGGACTGCGCGACGAGCAGTACTTC.

V gene TRBV6-6 combines with J gene TRBJ1-1; D not resolved. The CDR3 is 15 amino acids. V was pared by 3 bases and J by 0 bases, with 11 bases between. Per germline, CDR1 MNHNY and CDR2 SVGAGI (reference sequence). CDR3 bases: TGTGCCAGCAGTTATCTCAGGAATATGAACACTGAAGCTTTCTTT. This codes for CASSYLRNMNTEAFF.

The chain links TRBV30 to TRBJ2-7, with 8 bases matching TRBD1. CDR1 is GTSNPN, CDR2 SVGIG, per germline (reference sequence). CDR3 length equals 14 residues. Trimming cost V 0 bases and J 2 bases; bases outside gene matches: 3. As DNA, the CDR3 is TGTGCCTGGAGTGTACTGGACAGGGCCTACGAGCAGTACTTC. As protein: CAWSVLDRAYEQYF.

This chain connects TRBV7-8 to TRBJ2-1, with TRBD1 identical over 10 bases. Germline V gene data show CDR1 as SGHVS and CDR2 as FQNEAQ. V lost 3 bases, J lost 4 bases, and 9 bases stayed unmatched. CDR3 size: 17 residues. Here the CDR3 reads CASSLTGGSGTYNEQFF. CDR3 coding DNA: TGTGCCAGCAGCTTGACAGGGGGCTCGGGAACTTACAATGAGCAGTTCTTC.

This clone was seen more than once but under ten times. The rearrangement uses TRBV9 and TRBJ2-2, with 9 positions matching TRBD1. V shed 1 base, J shed 6 bases, and the junction held 7 bases outside the gene matches. The CDR3 is made up of 16 amino acids. Per germline, CDR1 SGDLS and CDR2 YYNGEE. CDR3 coding DNA: TGTGCCAGCAGCGTAACGGGACAGGGTTGGTCCGGGGAGCTGTTTTTT. As protein: CASSVTGQGWSGELFF.

The V and J genes are TRBV11-1 and TRBJ1-5, with D tentatively TRBD1 (6 bases). Germline lookup yields CDR1 SGHAT and CDR2 FQDESV (reference sequence). The V end lost 6 bases, the J end lost 3 bases, and 12 bases lay between the germline ends. The CDR3 runs 14 residues. DNA for the CDR3: TGTGCCAGCAGTAGGGGGGGGAACAATCAGCCCCAGCATTTT. This translates into CASSRGGNNQPQHF.

The rearrangement joins TRBV2 to TRBJ1-5; possibly TRBD1 for D (5 bases). Germline loops: CDR1 SNHLY, CDR2 FYNNEI. The CDR3 contains 14 residues. Between the trimmed V and J ends, which lost 7 bases and 7 bases, there was a span of 17 bases. In DNA form, the CDR3 reads TGTGCCAGCACCTTGGGGGGAGTGTACCAGCCCCAGCATTTT. This codes for CASTLGGVYQPQHF.

V is TRBV7-9 and J is TRBJ2-1; 9 bases fit TRBD1. Germline V gene sequence: CDR1 SEHNR, CDR2 FQNEAQ (reference sequence). J was trimmed by 5 bases and V by 5 bases; bases with no gene match: 7. This CDR3 comprises 15 residues. The CDR3 nucleotides read TGTGCCAGCAGCCCAGCGGGACAGGGAGACAATGAGCAGTTCTTC. It is translated as CASSPAGQGDNEQFF.

This rearrangement joins TRBV13 to TRBJ2-7, with D perhaps matching TRBD1 (6 bases). Germline V gene data show CDR1 as PRHDT and CDR2 as FYEKMQ (reference sequence). This CDR3 has 16 amino acids. V was pared by 0 bases and J by 3 bases, with 15 bases between. In nucleotides, the CDR3 is TGTGCCAGCAGCTTAGGCCCTCCGCCGACAGGCTACGAGCAGTACTTC. This translates into CASSLGPPPTGYEQYF.

V usage is TRBV19 and J usage is TRBJ1-1; D gene ambiguous. From germline, CDR1 is LNHDA and CDR2 SQIVND (reference sequence). V lost 7 bases, J lost 4 bases, and 13 bases lay in between. This CDR3 contains 13 residues. The CDR3 spells CASMFPGSTEAFF. CDR3 in DNA: TGTGCCAGTATGTTCCCGGGGAGCACTGAAGCTTTCTTT. Filled out from reference TRBV19 and TRBJ1-1, the complete variable domain reads DGGITQSPKYLFRKEGQNVTLSCEQNLNHDAMYWYRQDPGQGLRLIYYSQIVNDFQKGDIAEGYSVSREKKESFPLTVTSAQKNPTAFYLCASMFPGSTEAFFGQGTRLTVV.

The V and J genes are TRBV7-9 and TRBJ1-6; D remains unclear. V lost 3 bases and J 0 bases, leaving 12 bases between the germline ends. Germline loops: CDR1 SEHNR, CDR2 FQNEAQ (reference sequence). This CDR3 has 17 residues. The CDR3 nucleotides read TGTGCCAGCAGCTTTTGGACGGGGAGCTCCTATAATTCACCCCTCCACTTT. It specifies CASSFWTGSSYNSPLHF.

The genes are TRBV28 and TRBJ2-1; tentative D call: TRBD1 (6 bases). The CDR3 spans 15 residues. Looked up from germline, CDR1 is MDHEN and CDR2 is SYDVKM. Trimming took off 1 base at V and 4 bases at J, with 11 bases between the two ends. Here the CDR3 reads CASSLLGQKYNEQFF. Here the CDR3 DNA reads TGTGCCAGCAGTTTATTAGGACAGAAGTACAATGAGCAGTTCTTC. The whole variable domain, filled in from reference TRBV28 and TRBJ2-1, reads DVKVTQSSRYLVKRTGEKVFLECVQDMDHENMFWYRQDPGLGLRLIYFSYDVKMKEKGDIPEGYSVSREKKERFSLILESASTNQTSMYLCASSLLGQKYNEQFFGPGTRLTVL.

This clone was detected once. This chain uses TRBV9 with TRBJ2-3, with 10 bases identical to TRBD2. CDR3 length equals 15 residues. Losses at the gene ends were 4 bases for V and 3 bases for J; bases not matched to a gene: 5. CDR1 is SGDLS, CDR2 YYNGEE, per germline. The CDR3: CASSKSGGETDTQYF. As DNA, the CDR3 is TGTGCCAGCAGCAAAAGCGGGGGGGAAACAGATACGCAGTATTTT.

The V call is TRBV18, the J call TRBJ1-3, with D possibly TRBD1 on 6 matching bases. The CDR3 sequence is 14 residues long. Germline lookup yields CDR1 KGHSH and CDR2 LQKENI. The ends were cut back, 2 bases at V and 3 bases at J, with 8 bases in the middle. This CDR3 reads CASSPTRGGNTIYF. The CDR3 nucleotides are TGTGCCAGCTCACCAACCAGGGGTGGAAACACCATATATTTT.

The chain couples TRBV7-3 to TRBJ2-1; TRBD2 matches at 7 bases. Unmatched junction bases numbered 8, after V lost 1 base and J lost 14 bases. This CDR3 region has 13 residues. Looked up from germline, CDR1 is SGHTA and CDR2 is FQGTGA. The chain's CDR3 is CASSLNLGGREFF. The CDR3 coding sequence is TGTGCCAGCAGCTTAAACCTCGGGGGGAGGGAGTTCTTC.

The chain recombines TRBV2 with TRBJ2-5; TRBD2 matches at 8 bases. The DNA end is more similar to TRBJ2-7, so the J call may be wrong. The germline gives CDR1 SNHLY, CDR2 FYNNEI. The CDR3 spans 14 residues. CDR3 nucleotides: TGTGCCAGCCAACGACTAGCGAACTCCTACGAGCAGTACTTC. Residues: CASQRLANSYEQYF.

Note on this clone: Distinct nucleotide sequences in the sample also encode this CDR3. The V and J genes are TRBV5-6 and TRBJ2-6; D unclear. Germline V gene data show CDR1 as SGHDT and CDR2 as YYEEEE. There are 14 residues in the CDR3. V shed 4 bases and J shed 0 bases, with 5 bases lying between them. The DNA of the CDR3 is TGTGCCAGCAGCCCCCTCTCTGGGGCCAACGTCCTGACTTTC. It is translated as CASSPLSGANVLTF.

This chain links TRBV6-5 with TRBJ1-2; D is unresolved. V lost 0 bases, J lost 8 bases, and 13 bases lay in between. The germline gives CDR1 MNHEY, CDR2 SVGAGI. This CDR3 contains 14 residues. In DNA, the CDR3 is TGTGCCAGCAGTTACTCGATCCTCCCCGGGGGCTACACCTTC. Translated, it gives CASSYSILPGGYTF.

The chain employs TRBV5-1 and TRBJ1-2; 8 bases map to TRBD1. The germline CDR1 and CDR2 sequences are SGHRS and YFSETQ. The CDR3 extends over 16 amino acids. Losses at the gene ends were 0 bases for V and 8 bases for J; bases not matched to a gene: 12. The CDR3 sequence is CASSLAVDRDPGGYTF. The CDR3 region has the DNA TGCGCCAGCAGCTTGGCCGTGGACAGGGACCCAGGAGGCTACACCTTC. Using reference TRBV5-1 and TRBJ1-2 for the parts outside the CDR3, the full variable domain is KAGVTQTPRYLIKTRGQQVTLSCSPISGHRSVSWYQQTPGQGLQFLFEYFSETQRNKGNFPGRFSGRQFSNSRSEMNVSTLELGDSALYLCASSLAVDRDPGGYTFGSGTRLTVV.

This clone was seen just once. The chain has TRBV30 and TRBJ1-5; TRBD1 is a possible D gene (6 bases). V lost 3 bases to trimming and J lost 1 base, with 10 bases between them. Looked up from germline, CDR1 is GTSNPN and CDR2 is SVGIG (reference sequence). The CDR3 contains 14 residues. The CDR3 loop is CAWRDRMSNQPQHF. The CDR3 DNA is TGTGCCTGGAGGGACAGAATGAGCAATCAGCCCCAGCATTTT.

The chain uses TRBV11-3 and TRBJ2-1; D unresolved. V lost 5 bases, J lost 5 bases, and 10 bases lay in between. Germline CDR1 reads SGHNT; CDR2 reads YENEEA. The CDR3 loop spans 13 amino acids. The CDR3 DNA is TGTGCCAGCAGCCCACAGACCGACAATGAGCAGTTCTTC. This codes for CASSPQTDNEQFF. The whole variable domain, filled in from reference TRBV11-3 and TRBJ2-1, reads EAGVVQSPRYKIIEKKQPVAFWCNPISGHNTLYWYLQNLGQGPELLIRYENEEAVDDSQLPKDRFSAERLKGVDSTLKIQPAELGDSAVYLCASSPQTDNEQFFGPGTRLTVL.

This clone was seen just once. The chain is built from TRBV5-4 and TRBJ1-5, with 12 bases lining up with TRBD1. The CDR3 has 17 residues. The J segment lost 7 bases and the V segment lost 4 bases, leaving 12 bases of the junction unmatched. Germline CDR1 SGHNT, CDR2 YYREEE (reference sequence). CDR3 protein: CASSQTGTGGFNQPQHF. The CDR3 nucleotides read TGTGCCAGCAGCCAGACCGGGACAGGGGGCTTTAACCAGCCCCAGCATTTT.

The genes are TRBV7-2 and TRBJ2-2, with 8 nucleotides matching TRBD2. The CDR3 loop spans 15 amino acids. Germline V gene sequence: CDR1 SGHTA, CDR2 FQGNSA. V shed 6 bases, J shed 1 base, and the junction held 4 bases outside the gene matches. In nucleotides, the CDR3 is TGTGCCAGCAGGACCACTAGCGGGAACACCGGGGAGCTGTTTTTT. Translating gives CASRTTSGNTGELFF.

This chain uses TRBV30 with TRBJ2-7; D is undetermined. The germline gives CDR1 GTSNPN, CDR2 SVGIG (reference sequence). This CDR3 has 12 amino acids. V lost 2 bases, J lost 2 bases, and 7 bases lay in between. In DNA, the CDR3 is TGTGCCTGGAGTAACAATGCCTACGAGCAGTACTTC. Residues: CAWSNNAYEQYF.

V gene TRBV5-6 combines with J gene TRBJ2-2; 7 bases are a match to TRBD1. The CDR3 sequence is 15 residues long. Germline trimming cut 5 bases from V and 3 bases from J; bases unmatched to any gene: 7. Germline CDR1 and CDR2: SGHDT and YYEEEE. The CDR3 nucleotides read TGTGCCAGCAGTCCCGACAGGGTTGACACCGGGGAGCTGTTTTTT. Its protein is CASSPDRVDTGELFF.

The rearrangement uses TRBV7-2 and TRBJ2-7, with 9 nucleotides matching TRBD2. Trimming cost V 2 bases and J 2 bases; bases outside gene matches: 1. The V gene's germline CDR1 is SGHTA and CDR2 FQGNSA. The CDR3 totals 14 residues. In DNA form, the CDR3 reads TGTGCCAGCAGCTTACTAGCGGGGCCCTACGAGCAGTACTTC. It specifies CASSLLAGPYEQYF.

V gene TRBV4-2 combines with J gene TRBJ2-3, with 11 nucleotides matching TRBD2. The CDR3 covers 16 residues. The V gene's germline CDR1 is LGHNA and CDR2 YNFKEQ. The J segment lost 4 bases and the V segment lost 0 bases, leaving 3 bases of the junction unmatched. The CDR3 sequence is CASSQELAGAPDTQYF. The CDR3 coding sequence is TGTGCCAGCAGCCAAGAACTAGCGGGGGCCCCAGATACGCAGTATTTT.

The chain links TRBV14 to TRBJ1-6; D gene uncertain. Germline V CDR1 and CDR2: SGHDN, FVKESK. The CDR3 extends over 13 amino acids. Trimming cost V 5 bases and J 6 bases, with 8 bases left between them. The CDR3 spells CASSAGSNSPLHF. In nucleotides, the CDR3 is TGTGCCAGCAGCGCCGGGTCTAATTCACCCCTCCACTTT.

The table lists this clone with a count of one. V gene TRBV7-3 combines with J gene TRBJ2-1; TRBD1 matches 9 bases. Germline V gives CDR1 SGHTA, CDR2 FQGTGA. V shed 6 bases and J 4 bases; nucleotides not matched to a gene: 7. The CDR3 loop spans 15 amino acids. CDR3 nucleotides: TGTGCCAGCAGTCAGGGACAGGGTTGGTACAATGAGCAGTTCTTC. Translating gives CASSQGQGWYNEQFF.

The rearrangement uses TRBV7-8 and TRBJ1-1; D is unresolved. The CDR3 consists of 13 residues. The germline gives CDR1 SGHVS, CDR2 FQNEAQ. V gave up 2 bases and J gave up 0 bases, with 4 bases separating them. CDR3 protein: CASSLSLNTEAFF. The CDR3 DNA sequence: TGTGCCAGCAGCTTATCTTTGAACACTGAAGCTTTCTTT.